Reported below is one TCR beta chain. Germline values: CDR1 SGHNT, CDR2 YYREEE (reference sequence). The CDR3 is 15 residues long. J was trimmed by 2 bases and V by 5 bases; bases with no gene match: 8. This sample was included in a study of T cell changes during pregnancy in multiple sclerosis. Clones were read by immunoSEQ multiplex PCR, and TCRdb kept only the in-frame ones, dropping some. The sample lists 75,000 to 95,000 clones, roughly 93% occurring once. The TCR comes from a female donor with multiple sclerosis, enrolled in a pregnancy study. The J gene is TRBJ2-7, the V gene TRBV5-4; 9 bases are shared with TRBD1. Sequenced material: peripheral blood, taken in the second trimester of pregnancy. The CDR3 sequence is CASSPDRGSPYEQYF. The CDR3 bases are TGTGCCAGCAGTCCAGACAGGGGGTCTCCCTACGAGCAGTACTTC.